These 8 T cell receptor beta chains were sequenced from one sample in a study of blood T cells in healthy people across ages. Primed by a sample-barcoded 5' primer and a J-beta primer mix, a second PCR proceeded for about 6 to 11 cycles. TCRdb itself ran the 5' RACE reads through MiXCR, one entry per CDR3 protein. The sample lists around 1,900,000 distinct CDR3 sequences; about two fifths were seen once. Sequenced: blood. The receptors here all came from a human donor in good health.

The CDR3 is CSVEVDNTGELFF. CDR3 DNA: TGCAGCGTTGAAGTTGACAACACCGGGGAGCTGTTTTTT. The chain employs TRBV29-1 and TRBJ2-2; D ambiguous. Trimming took off 1 base at V and 2 bases at J, with 5 bases between the two ends. CDR3 length equals 13 residues. Germline V gives CDR1 SQVTM, CDR2 ANQGSEA.

A single count supports this clonotype. A single base separates this from a much larger clone, so it may be a read error. This chain connects TRBV20-1 to TRBJ2-3, with 9 bases aligning to TRBD1. The ends lost 1 base at V and 5 bases at J; junction bases unmatched: 4. This CDR3 region has 14 residues. Germline CDR1 is DFQATT and CDR2 is SNEGSKA (reference sequence). The CDR3 DNA follows: TGCAGTGCTAGAGGGACAGGGGAGGGAGATACGCAGTATTTT. Translated: CSARGTGEGDTQYF.

This clonotype was detected only a few times. This sequence joins TRBV6-2 or TRBV6-3 and TRBJ2-1; no definite D call. The CDR3 loop spans 14 amino acids. Trimming left V 0 bases short and J 6 bases short, with 9 bases between. Germline V gene lookup returns CDR1 MNHEY and CDR2 SVGEGT. The CDR3 protein is CASSYSWSRNEQFF. CDR3 coding DNA: TGTGCCAGCAGTTACTCTTGGAGTCGCAATGAGCAGTTCTTC.

This clonotype was counted a few times. The rearrangement links TRBV6-4 to TRBJ1-2, with D uncertain. This CDR3 comprises 12 residues. V gave up 2 bases and J gave up 6 bases, with 7 bases separating them. Germline CDR1 MRHNA, CDR2 SNTAGT. CDR3 bases: TGTGCCAGCAGTGACGGGTTTGATGGCTACACCTTC. It encodes CASSDGFDGYTF.

V usage is TRBV20-1 and J usage is TRBJ2-7; a weak D match, TRBD1 (7 bases). V dropped 2 bases and J dropped 3 bases, with 17 bases sitting between them. Germline CDR1 and CDR2: DFQATT and SNEGSKA (reference sequence). The CDR3 covers 15 residues. The CDR3 DNA sequence: TGCAGTGCTAGAACGTCGGAGGGGGCAGTCTACGAGCAGTACTTC. Residues: CSARTSEGAVYEQYF.

This clonotype has ten or more counts. The chain uses TRBV7-2 and TRBJ2-6; TRBD2 matches at 10 bases. The CDR3 length is 17 residues. Germline V gene data show CDR1 as SGHTA and CDR2 as FQGNSA. V gave up 1 base and J gave up 4 bases; unmatched junction bases: 4. The CDR3: CASSLGLAGVGANVLTF. CDR3 DNA sequence: TGTGCCAGCAGCTTAGGCCTAGCGGGGGTAGGGGCCAACGTCCTGACTTTC.

The chain employs TRBV29-1 and TRBJ1-3; D not certain. V lost 4 bases to trimming and J lost 2 bases, with 6 bases between them. In germline, CDR1 is SQVTM, CDR2 ANQGSEA. The CDR3 contains 12 residues. CDR3 loop: CSVAGPGNTIYF. DNA of the CDR3: TGCAGCGTTGCCGGACCTGGAAACACCATATATTTT.

The chain is built from TRBV20-1 and TRBJ2-1; D call uncertain. V lost 3 bases, J lost 0 bases, and 15 bases lay in between. The CDR3 contains 16 residues. Germline V gene sequence: CDR1 DFQATT, CDR2 SNEGSKA (reference sequence). This chain's CDR3 is CSASGSGTSSYNEQFF. The CDR3 region has the DNA TGCAGTGCTAGTGGTTCTGGCACCAGCTCCTACAATGAGCAGTTCTTC.